A single sample is the source of the 21 T cell receptor beta chains below, sequenced in a study of blood T cell repertoires in COVID-19. Data came from immunoSEQ multiplex PCR; TCRdb stores just in-frame clones and leaves some out. The sample holds 250,000 to 300,000 clones, approximately 80% seen once. The sample consisted of peripheral blood. The receptors come from a man aged 55-75 years with acute or convalescent COVID-19.

V and J are TRBV28 and TRBJ2-5, with 10 bases matching TRBD2. CDR1 and CDR2 (germline): MDHEN, SYDVKM. Losses at the gene ends were 5 bases for V and 5 bases for J; bases not matched to a gene: 11. The CDR3 loop spans 16 amino acids. CDR3 protein: CASSGSGLARLETQYF. CDR3 DNA sequence: TGTGCCAGCAGTGGGTCGGGACTAGCGAGGTTGGAGACCCAGTACTTC.

This sequence joins TRBV7-9 and TRBJ1-2, with 7 bases matching TRBD1. V was pared by 6 bases and J by 2 bases, with 3 bases of the junction left unmatched. Germline V lookup: CDR1 SEHNR, CDR2 FQNEAQ (reference sequence). The CDR3 runs to 13 residues. The CDR3 sequence: CASRRDSNYGYTF. CDR3 nucleotide sequence: TGTGCCAGCAGGAGGGACAGCAACTATGGCTACACCTTC.

This chain connects TRBV27 to TRBJ2-1; 10 nucleotides line up with TRBD1. CDR1 is MNHEY, CDR2 SMNVEV, per germline (reference sequence). The CDR3 runs 17 residues. The J segment lost 3 bases and the V segment lost 0 bases, leaving 5 bases of the junction unmatched. For the CDR3, the DNA is TGTGCCAGCAGTTTATCCGCGGGGGACAGGGGCTACAATGAGCAGTTCTTC. Translation: CASSLSAGDRGYNEQFF.

J is TRBJ1-1 and V is TRBV12-3 or TRBV12-4, with D possibly TRBD1 on 5 matching bases. The ends were cut back, 2 bases at V and 1 base at J, with 5 bases in the middle. CDR3 length: 13 residues. Here the CDR3 DNA reads TGTGCCAGCAGTTTAACAGGGAACACTGAAGCTTTCTTT. As protein: CASSLTGNTEAFF.

The gene calls are TRBV27 and TRBJ1-5; 7 bases are a match to TRBD1. CDR1 MNHEY and CDR2 SMNVEV come from the germline V gene (reference sequence). J lost 6 bases, V lost 3 bases, and 5 bases had no gene match. The CDR3 consists of 14 residues. Here the CDR3 reads CASSLGQLAQPQHF. CDR3 sequence (DNA): TGTGCCAGCAGTTTGGGACAGCTCGCTCAGCCCCAGCATTTT.

The CDR3 is CASSPFSRWGANEKLFF. In nucleotides, the CDR3 is TGTGCCAGCAGTCCCTTCTCCCGGTGGGGGGCTAATGAAAAACTGTTTTTT. The chain has TRBV6-4 and TRBJ1-4; tentative D call: TRBD1 (5 bases). Trimming removed 5 bases from V and 3 bases from J, with 19 bases in between. Germline loops: CDR1 MRHNA, CDR2 SNTAGT. The CDR3 sequence is 17 residues long.

The chain is built from TRBV4-1 and TRBJ2-7; 12 bases are shared with TRBD2. CDR3 length: 17 residues. The V gene end was trimmed by 3 bases and the J gene end by 0 bases; junction bases not matched to a gene: 6. From germline, CDR1 is MGHRA and CDR2 YSYEKL. In DNA form, the CDR3 reads TGCGCCAGCAGCCAGGGACTAGCGGGCGGAAGCTCCTACGAGCAGTACTTC. Protein sequence: CASSQGLAGGSSYEQYF.

V is TRBV6-2 or TRBV6-3 and J is TRBJ2-1; TRBD2 is a possible D gene (6 bases). The CDR3 runs to 14 residues. Germline loops: CDR1 MNHEY, CDR2 SVGEGT. V was clipped by 4 bases and J by 7 bases, with 14 bases between them. The DNA for the CDR3 is TGTGCCAGCAGTTTTAGGGAGGCTTTGAATGAGCAGTTCTTC. Encoded protein: CASSFREALNEQFF.

This clone appeared a single time. V and J are TRBV6-2 or TRBV6-3 and TRBJ2-6, with TRBD2 as a possible D gene (5 bases). Germline V gene lookup returns CDR1 MNHEY and CDR2 SVGEGT. The CDR3 covers 17 residues. Trimming cost V 2 bases and J 0 bases, with 11 bases left between them. The CDR3 here is CASSYTSGSSGANVLTF. In DNA, the CDR3 is TGTGCCAGCAGTTACACCTCGGGGTCCTCTGGGGCCAACGTCCTGACTTTC.

The rearrangement uses TRBV28 and TRBJ1-6, with 7 bases identical to TRBD1. The germline V gene has CDR1 MDHEN and CDR2 SYDVKM. The CDR3 is 16 residues long. Germline trimming cut 5 bases from V and 7 bases from J; bases unmatched to any gene: 11. This chain's CDR3 is CASSPTGTASNSPLHF. The DNA for the CDR3 is TGTGCCAGCAGTCCCACCGGGACAGCTTCCAATTCACCCCTCCACTTT.

J is TRBJ2-1 and V is TRBV29-1; D may be TRBD2 (5 bases). With 6 bases removed from V and 8 bases from J, the gap between germline ends came to 17 bases. The length of the CDR3 is 13 residues. The germline V gene has CDR1 SQVTM and CDR2 ANQGSEA. In DNA, the CDR3 is TGCAGCGTGCGGGCTGGGTCCGTGGATGAGCAGTTCTTC. As protein: CSVRAGSVDEQFF.

The gene calls are TRBV7-9 and TRBJ2-1; 11 bases match TRBD2. V lost 5 bases and J lost 2; bases outside the gene matches: 8. CDR1 and CDR2 from the germline V gene are SEHNR and FQNEAQ (reference sequence). The CDR3 is 17 residues long. The DNA of the CDR3 is TGTGCCAGCAGCGGAATAGCGGGGGGGGCTACCTACAATGAGCAGTTCTTC. Protein sequence: CASSGIAGGATYNEQFF.

This clone occurred a few times. V usage is TRBV7-9 and J usage is TRBJ2-7; 14 nucleotides align to TRBD2. Trimming removed 4 bases from V and 5 bases from J; junction bases left unmatched: 7. From germline, CDR1 is SEHNR and CDR2 FQNEAQ (reference sequence). This CDR3 is built from 16 residues. In nucleotides, the CDR3 is TGTGCCAGCAGCTCTGGGACTAGCGGGAGTCTCCACGAGCAGTACTTC. It translates to CASSSGTSGSLHEQYF.

Notes on this clone: Other DNA sequences of this sample code for an identical CDR3. V and J are TRBV18 and TRBJ1-1; no clear D gene. Germline assignment: CDR1 KGHSH and CDR2 LQKENI. The V gene lost 3 bases and the J gene lost 1 base, with 6 bases spanning the gap. The CDR3 length is 13 residues. The chain's CDR3 is CASSPRQNTEAFF. For the CDR3, the DNA is TGTGCCAGCTCACCTCGACAGAACACTGAAGCTTTCTTT.

This chain links TRBV27 with TRBJ2-7, with D possibly matching TRBD2 (5 bases). V shed 2 bases and J shed 6 bases, with 17 bases lying between them. Germline V gives CDR1 MNHEY, CDR2 SMNVEV (reference sequence). This CDR3 contains 15 residues. CDR3 in amino acids: CASSLTGSRSREQYF. The DNA for the CDR3 is TGTGCCAGCAGTTTAACGGGGTCGCGTTCTCGCGAGCAGTACTTC.

V usage is TRBV2 and J usage is TRBJ2-5; the match to TRBD1 covers 11 bases. CDR3 length: 14 residues. The V segment lost 6 bases and the J segment 5 bases; nucleotides outside the gene matches: 5. Germline V gene data show CDR1 as SNHLY and CDR2 as FYNNEI. This CDR3 reads CASRGGTGGETQYF. Written as DNA, the CDR3 is TGTGCCAGCAGGGGAGGGACAGGGGGTGAGACCCAGTACTTC.

The chain uses TRBV6-5 and TRBJ1-1, with D possibly matching TRBD1 (5 bases). The CDR3 is 14 residues long. CDR1 and CDR2 from the germline V gene are MNHEY and SVGAGI. Trimming left V 9 bases short and J 5 bases short, with 19 bases between. CDR3 nucleotides: TGTGCCAGTGCTAATCCAGGGCTGGGGACTGAAGCTTTCTTT. It is translated as CASANPGLGTEAFF.

The rearrangement links TRBV29-1 to TRBJ1-1; D gene uncertain. Trimming took 7 bases from V and 0 from J, leaving 9 bases between them. There are 12 residues in the CDR3. Germline loops: CDR1 SQVTM, CDR2 ANQGSEA. The CDR3 sequence is CSAERVNTEAFF. DNA of the CDR3: TGCAGCGCCGAGCGGGTGAACACTGAAGCTTTCTTT.

This sequence joins TRBV30 and TRBJ2-7; 8 bases align to TRBD2. J gave up 2 bases and V 0 bases, and 9 bases lay outside the gene matches. The CDR3 runs 16 residues. Germline V CDR1 and CDR2: GTSNPN, SVGIG (reference sequence). CDR3 in DNA: TGTGCCTGGAGTGTACGGGTAGCGGGGACCCCCTACGAGCAGTACTTC. It yields the protein CAWSVRVAGTPYEQYF.

This chain connects TRBV13 to TRBJ2-1; 8 bases map to TRBD2. With V trimmed by 3 bases and J by 12 bases, 10 bases remained unmatched. The germline gives CDR1 PRHDT, CDR2 FYEKMQ (reference sequence). The CDR3 covers 14 residues. CDR3 bases: TGTGCCAGCAGCTTGGGGGGACTAGAGGTCGCGCAGTTCTTC. The encoded protein is CASSLGGLEVAQFF.

This rearrangement joins TRBV7-3 to TRBJ2-5; D gene ambiguous. The CDR3 length is 13 residues. V was pared by 3 bases and J by 3 bases, with 8 bases between. Germline V CDR1 and CDR2: SGHTA, FQGTGA. CDR3 in DNA: TGTGCCAGCAGCTTGAGCGCAGAAGAGACCCAGTACTTC. Amino acid sequence: CASSLSAEETQYF.